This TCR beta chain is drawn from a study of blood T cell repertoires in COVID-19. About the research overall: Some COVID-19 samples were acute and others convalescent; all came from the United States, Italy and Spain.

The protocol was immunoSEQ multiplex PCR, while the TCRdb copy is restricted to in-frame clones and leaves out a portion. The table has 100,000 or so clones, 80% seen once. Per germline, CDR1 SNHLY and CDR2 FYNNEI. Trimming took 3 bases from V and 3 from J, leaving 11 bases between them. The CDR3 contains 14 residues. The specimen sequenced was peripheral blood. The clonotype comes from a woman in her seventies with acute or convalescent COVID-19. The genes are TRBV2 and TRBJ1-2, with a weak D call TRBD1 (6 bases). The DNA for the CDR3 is TGTGCCAGCAGTGAGACAGGCTTAGACTATGGCTACACCTTC. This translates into CASSETGLDYGYTF.